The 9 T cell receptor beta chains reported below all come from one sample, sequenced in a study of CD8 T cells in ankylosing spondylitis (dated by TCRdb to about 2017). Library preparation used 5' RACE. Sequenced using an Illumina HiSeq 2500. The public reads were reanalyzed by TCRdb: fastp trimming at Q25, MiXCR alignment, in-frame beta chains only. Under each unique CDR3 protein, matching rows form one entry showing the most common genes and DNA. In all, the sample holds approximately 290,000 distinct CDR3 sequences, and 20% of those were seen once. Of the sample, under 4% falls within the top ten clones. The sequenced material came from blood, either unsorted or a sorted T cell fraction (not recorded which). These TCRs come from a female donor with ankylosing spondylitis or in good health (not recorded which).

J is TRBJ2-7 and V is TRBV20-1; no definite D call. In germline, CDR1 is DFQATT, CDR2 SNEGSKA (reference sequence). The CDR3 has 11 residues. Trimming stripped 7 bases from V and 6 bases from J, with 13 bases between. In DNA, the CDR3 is TGCAGTGGTCTTTCCTGGGGCGAGCAGTACTTC. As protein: CSGLSWGEQYF.

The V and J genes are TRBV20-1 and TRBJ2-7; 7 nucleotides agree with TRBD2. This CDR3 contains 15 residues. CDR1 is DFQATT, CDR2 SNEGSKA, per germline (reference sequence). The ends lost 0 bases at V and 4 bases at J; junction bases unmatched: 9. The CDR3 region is CSARDPGGAKYEQYF. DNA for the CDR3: TGCAGTGCTAGAGATCCGGGAGGTGCGAAGTACGAGCAGTACTTC.

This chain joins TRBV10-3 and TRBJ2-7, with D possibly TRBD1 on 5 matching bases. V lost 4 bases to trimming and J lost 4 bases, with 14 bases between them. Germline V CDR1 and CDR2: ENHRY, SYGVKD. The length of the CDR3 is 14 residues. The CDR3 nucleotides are TGTGCCATCAGTGGGACACAACTGGGGTACGAGCAGTACTTC. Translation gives CAISGTQLGYEQYF.

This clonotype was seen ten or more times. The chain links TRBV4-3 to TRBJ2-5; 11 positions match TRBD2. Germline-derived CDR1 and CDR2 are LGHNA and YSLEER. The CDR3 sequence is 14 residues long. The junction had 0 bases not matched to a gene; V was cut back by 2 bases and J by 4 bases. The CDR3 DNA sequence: TGCGCCAGCAGCCAAACTAGCGGGGGAGAGACCCAGTACTTC. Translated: CASSQTSGGETQYF.

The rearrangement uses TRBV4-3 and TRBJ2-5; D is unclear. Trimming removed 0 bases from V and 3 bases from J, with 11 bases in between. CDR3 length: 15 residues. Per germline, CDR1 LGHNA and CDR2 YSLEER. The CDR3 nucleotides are TGCGCCAGCAGCCAAGAGGTCACTACGGAAGAGACCCAGTACTTC. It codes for CASSQEVTTEETQYF.

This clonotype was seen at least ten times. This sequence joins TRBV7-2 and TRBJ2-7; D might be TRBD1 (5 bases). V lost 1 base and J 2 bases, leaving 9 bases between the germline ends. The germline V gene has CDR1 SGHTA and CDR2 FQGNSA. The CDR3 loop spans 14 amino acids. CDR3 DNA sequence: TGTGCCAGCAGCTTAGAGATCAGGGCCTACGAGCAGTACTTC. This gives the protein CASSLEIRAYEQYF.

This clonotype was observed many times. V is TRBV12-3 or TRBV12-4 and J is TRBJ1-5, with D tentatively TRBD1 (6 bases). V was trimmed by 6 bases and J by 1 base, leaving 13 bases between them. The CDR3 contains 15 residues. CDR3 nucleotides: TGTGCCAGCAGCAGACAGGTCGGGAGCAATCAGCCCCAGCATTTT. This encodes CASSRQVGSNQPQHF.

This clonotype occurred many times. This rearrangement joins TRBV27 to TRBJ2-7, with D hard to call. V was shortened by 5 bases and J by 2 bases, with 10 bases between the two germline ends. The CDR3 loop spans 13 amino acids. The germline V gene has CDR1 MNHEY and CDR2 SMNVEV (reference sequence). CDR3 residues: CASSPSVAYEQYF. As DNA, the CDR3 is TGTGCCAGCAGTCCCAGCGTAGCCTACGAGCAGTACTTC.

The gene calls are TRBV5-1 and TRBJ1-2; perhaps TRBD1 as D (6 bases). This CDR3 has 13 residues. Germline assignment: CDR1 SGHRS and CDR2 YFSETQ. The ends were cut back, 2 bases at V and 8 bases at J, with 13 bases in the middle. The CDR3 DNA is TGCGCCAGCAGCTTTAACAGGGTAGAAGGCTACACCTTC. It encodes CASSFNRVEGYTF.